The T cell receptor beta chain described here comes from a study of human T cells and chemical hapten exposure. TCRdb independently ran MiXCR on the RACE reads; one entry per CDR3 protein. The data contain 120,000 to 150,000 distinct CDR3 sequences, around 11% of them singletons. This sample's time point: patch test 2, 6 weeks after DPC sensitization. The treatment denotes: therapeutic diphenylcyclopropenone sensitization with weekly scalp DPC. This clonotype showed up just a few times. The sequence was obtained from a woman aged 45-59 years with alopecia areata. Some clones in this sample may be carry-over from other donors' samples. The sequencing used whole blood, collected in connection with sensitization to the hapten diphenylcyclopropenone (DPC).

The CDR3: CASSLVGGSYNEQFF. In nucleotides, the CDR3 is TGCGCCAGCAGCTTGGTCGGGGGCTCCTACAATGAGCAGTTCTTC. The chain couples TRBV5-1 to TRBJ2-1; a weak D match, TRBD2 (6 bases). V was trimmed by 0 bases and J by 0 bases, leaving 7 bases between them. CDR3 size: 15 residues. Germline loops: CDR1 SGHRS, CDR2 YFSETQ.